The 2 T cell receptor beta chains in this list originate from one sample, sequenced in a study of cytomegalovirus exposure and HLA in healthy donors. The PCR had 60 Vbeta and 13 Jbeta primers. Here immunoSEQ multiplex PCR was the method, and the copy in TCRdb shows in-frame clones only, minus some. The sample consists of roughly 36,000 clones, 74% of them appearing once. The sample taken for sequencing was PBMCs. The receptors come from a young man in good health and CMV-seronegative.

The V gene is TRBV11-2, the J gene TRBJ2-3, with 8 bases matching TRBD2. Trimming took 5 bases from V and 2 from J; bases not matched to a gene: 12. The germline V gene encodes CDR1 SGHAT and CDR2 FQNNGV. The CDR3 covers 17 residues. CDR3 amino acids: CASSRNSGGTITDTQYF. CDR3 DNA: TGTGCCAGCAGCAGAAACAGCGGGGGTACCATCACAGATACGCAGTATTTT. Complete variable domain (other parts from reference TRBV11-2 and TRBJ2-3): EAGVAQSPRYKIIEKRQSVAFWCNPISGHATLYWYQQILGQGPKLLIQFQNNGVVDDSQLPKDRFSAERLKGVDSTLKIQPAKLEDSAVYLCASSRNSGGTITDTQYFGPGTRLTVL.

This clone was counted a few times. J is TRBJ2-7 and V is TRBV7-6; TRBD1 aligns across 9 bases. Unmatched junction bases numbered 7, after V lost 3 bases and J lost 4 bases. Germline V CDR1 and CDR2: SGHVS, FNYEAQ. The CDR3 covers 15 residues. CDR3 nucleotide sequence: TGTGCCAGCAGCTTGGGGACAGGGCCATTTTACGAGCAGTACTTC. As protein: CASSLGTGPFYEQYF.